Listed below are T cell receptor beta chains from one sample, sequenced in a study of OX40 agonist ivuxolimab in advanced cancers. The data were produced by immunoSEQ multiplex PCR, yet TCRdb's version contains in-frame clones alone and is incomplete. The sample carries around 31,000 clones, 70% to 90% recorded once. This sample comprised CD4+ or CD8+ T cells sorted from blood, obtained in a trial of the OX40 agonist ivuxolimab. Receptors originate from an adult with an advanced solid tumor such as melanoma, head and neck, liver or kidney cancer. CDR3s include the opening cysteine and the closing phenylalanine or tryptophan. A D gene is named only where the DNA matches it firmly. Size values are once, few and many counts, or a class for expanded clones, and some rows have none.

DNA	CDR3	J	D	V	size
TGTGCCAGCAGTGAGTCCTTCAGGGGGCTCGACTACGAGCAGTACTTC	CASSESFRGLDYEQYF	TRBJ2-7	TRBD1	TRBV6-1	once
TGTGCCTGGAGTGGTAGCGGGGGGGCCGTTGATACGCAGTATTTT	CAWSGSGGAVDTQYF	TRBJ2-3	TRBD2	TRBV30	.
TGCGCCAGCAGGGAGCGGGGGTTCGAGGGGAGCACAGATACGCAGTATTTT	CASRERGFEGSTDTQYF	TRBJ2-3	TRBD2	TRBV5-1	.
TGCGCCAGCAGCCCGACAGGGGGCCGGAACGAGCAGTACTTC	CASSPTGGRNEQYF	TRBJ2-7	TRBD1	TRBV5-1	.
TGTGCCAGCAGCCCCCCAAGTGGGAACACTGAAGCTTTCTTT	CASSPPSGNTEAFF	TRBJ1-1	.	TRBV7-9	.
TGTGCCAGTAGTGGGACGAACACCGGGGAGCTGTTTTTT	CASSGTNTGELFF	TRBJ2-2	.	TRBV19	.
TGTGCCAGCAGTTTATCTCACAGAAATGAGCAGTTCTTC	CASSLSHRNEQFF	TRBJ2-1	.	TRBV27	.
TGTGCCAGCAGGAACCAAGAGACCCAGTACTTC	CASRNQETQYF	TRBJ2-5	.	TRBV6-5	.
TGTGCCAGCAGCTTAGCGGTGAGCTACACCTTC	CASSLAVSYTF	TRBJ1-2	.	TRBV7-9	.
TGTGCCTGGAGTGTACGGGCAAATGAGCAGTTCTTC	CAWSVRANEQFF	TRBJ2-1	.	TRBV30	medium-sized
TGTGCCAGCTCACCGGGGGGTAACAATGAGCAGTTCTTC	CASSPGGNNEQFF	TRBJ2-1	.	TRBV18	.
TGTGCCAGCAGTTTAGCAGGGACTAAGACAGGGCCTCCCTACGAGCAGTACTTC	CASSLAGTKTGPPYEQYF	TRBJ2-7	.	TRBV27	.
TGTGCCAGCACTTTCTGGGAAAAGGGCTACGAGCAGTACTTC	CASTFWEKGYEQYF	TRBJ2-7	.	TRBV28	.
TGTGCCAGTAGTATCACCACAGGGGAAAAACTGTTTTTT	CASSITTGEKLFF	TRBJ1-4	.	TRBV19	medium-sized
TGTGCCAGCAGTTTCGGGGGACCTTCCTACGAGCAGTACTTC	CASSFGGPSYEQYF	TRBJ2-7	.	TRBV27	.
TGTGCCGGCCCCGGGACAGTCGGGGAGCTGTTTTTT	CAGPGTVGELFF	TRBJ2-2	TRBD1	TRBV30	.
TGTGCCAGCAGCACTAAGGGCGGGGATGCGCAGTTCTTC	CASSTKGGDAQFF	TRBJ2-1	.	TRBV7-9	.
TGTGCCAGCAGCTTTGAGACAATTAAAAATGAGCAGTTCTTC	CASSFETIKNEQFF	TRBJ2-1	.	TRBV11-1	.
TGTGCCAGCAGTATCTACGGAGATGGCTACACCTTC	CASSIYGDGYTF	TRBJ1-2	.	TRBV6-5	.
TGTGCCAGCAGTCGCGGCGATACGCAGTATTTT	CASSRGDTQYF	TRBJ2-3	.	TRBV6-5	.
TGTGCCATCAGCGACCAGGCTTCTGGAAACACCATATATTTT	CAISDQASGNTIYF	TRBJ1-3	.	TRBV10-3	.
TGTGCCAGCAGCTTGGACGGCTCCCCTCTGGACGAGCAGTACTTC	CASSLDGSPLDEQYF	TRBJ2-7	.	TRBV5-6	.
TGCGCCAGCAGACGAACAGGTGAAGAAAACACTGAAGCTTTCTTT	CASRRTGEENTEAFF	TRBJ1-1	.	TRBV4-1	.
TGTGCCAGCAGCTTGGCCCGAACAGATACGCAGTATTTT	CASSLARTDTQYF	TRBJ2-3	.	TRBV7-8	.
TGTGCCAGCAGCTTAGGTCAACAAGAGACCCAGTACTTC	CASSLGQQETQYF	TRBJ2-5	.	TRBV13	.
TGTGCCAGCAGCGCCATACTGACAGGGGACACTGAAGCTTTCTTT	CASSAILTGDTEAFF	TRBJ1-1	TRBD1	TRBV9	.
TGTGCCAGCAGTTTAACCGCTCAACTCCACGGCTACACCTTC	CASSLTAQLHGYTF	TRBJ1-2	.	TRBV6-5	.
TGTGCCAGCAGCTTAGCGGACAGGATTGGACAACTGTTTTTT	CASSLADRIGQLFF	TRBJ1-4	TRBD1	TRBV7-9	.
TGCGCCAGCAGCCCCGATCCGAACACCGGGGAGCTGTTTTTT	CASSPDPNTGELFF	TRBJ2-2	.	TRBV4-1	.
TGTGCCAGCAGCGGGGAGGGCACCTCCTATAATTCACCCCTCCACTTT	CASSGEGTSYNSPLHF	TRBJ1-6	.	TRBV9	.
TGTGCCTGGAGTTTGGAGGGAATGGATACGCAGTATTTT	CAWSLEGMDTQYF	TRBJ2-3	.	TRBV30	.
TGTGCCACAGACAGGGCGGAGGGCTACACCTTC	CATDRAEGYTF	TRBJ1-2	TRBD1	TRBV2	.
TGTGCCTGGAGTGACACTCTAAGGAATGGCTACACCTTC	CAWSDTLRNGYTF	TRBJ1-2	.	TRBV30	.
TGTGCCAGTGCACACGGGGGGATCACTGAAGCTTTCTTT	CASAHGGITEAFF	TRBJ1-1	.	TRBV19	.
TGCGCCAGCAGCTTGAGGACAGGGTGGAACTATGGCTACACCTTC	CASSLRTGWNYGYTF	TRBJ1-2	TRBD1	TRBV5-1	.
TGTGCCAGCAGAAACGACGCGGGGGGGCCAGATACGCAGTATTTT	CASRNDAGGPDTQYF	TRBJ2-3	TRBD2	TRBV6-1	.
TGTGCCAGCAGCCTTGCGACAGGGGTGCCAGAGAGAAAACTGTTTTTT	CASSLATGVPERKLFF	TRBJ1-4	TRBD1	TRBV14	.
TGTGCCAGTAGTATTCAGGGCCCCAAGGACGAGCAGTACTTC	CASSIQGPKDEQYF	TRBJ2-7	.	TRBV19	.
TGTGCCTGCGGCACCGGGACAGGGAGTATTGGCGGTGAAAAACTGTTTTTT	CACGTGTGSIGGEKLFF	TRBJ1-4	TRBD1	TRBV30	.
TGTGCCAGCGACCTATCGACAGGAAAGAACACTGAAGCTTTCTTT	CASDLSTGKNTEAFF	TRBJ1-1	.	TRBV7-9	.
TGTGCCAGCAGTTTAACCCTAGCCGGACAGTCTAGCACAGATACGCAGTATTTT	CASSLTLAGQSSTDTQYF	TRBJ2-3	.	TRBV27	.
TGTGCCAGCAGCTCGGGACTCACCACTTCCTACGAGCAGTACTTC	CASSSGLTTSYEQYF	TRBJ2-7	.	TRBV13	.
TGTGCCAGCAGGCTCCTAGCGGGGGCCTCAGAGACCCAGTACTTC	CASRLLAGASETQYF	TRBJ2-5	TRBD2	TRBV6-5	.
TGTGCCAGCAGTTTAAACAGGGGAGGCACTGAAGCTTTCTTT	CASSLNRGGTEAFF	TRBJ1-1	TRBD1	TRBV27	.
TGTGCCAGCAGCCCCTGGACAGGGCCCGACCAAGAGACCCAGTACTTC	CASSPWTGPDQETQYF	TRBJ2-5	TRBD1	TRBV13	.
TGTGCCAGCAGTTTTCGGGAATCTTGGGGCTACACCTTC	CASSFRESWGYTF	TRBJ1-2	.	TRBV27	.
TGCGCCAGCAGCCCTGACCCGAGCTCCTACGAGCAGTACTTC	CASSPDPSSYEQYF	TRBJ2-7	.	TRBV4-1	.
TGTGCCAGCAGCCGTCTTCCGGGACGAACGGCCACCGGGGAGCTGTTTTTT	CASSRLPGRTATGELFF	TRBJ2-2	.	TRBV7-9	.
TGTGCCAGCAGCCAATCAGGGGGAAGCACAGATACGCAGTATTTT	CASSQSGGSTDTQYF	TRBJ2-3	TRBD1	TRBV14	.
TGTGCCAGCAGCTTGGGGGCAGGAACCTACGAGCAGTACTTC	CASSLGAGTYEQYF	TRBJ2-7	.	TRBV5-5	.
TGTGCCAGCAGCCCCACAACAGGGATGAATTCACCCCTCCACTTT	CASSPTTGMNSPLHF	TRBJ1-6	.	TRBV11-2	.
TGTGCCAGCAGTTTCAACCAGTTATACGAGCAGTACTTC	CASSFNQLYEQYF	TRBJ2-7	.	TRBV7-9	.
TGTGCCAGCAGCTTAGGTAGTGGTCGCCTAGCTGAAAACACCGGGGAGCTGTTTTTT	CASSLGSGRLAENTGELFF	TRBJ2-2	.	TRBV11-3	.
TGTGCCAGCAGCTTAGGGGGCGACTATGGCTACACCTTC	CASSLGGDYGYTF	TRBJ1-2	.	TRBV7-9	.
TGTGCCAGCAGCTCGCCGGGACTCCGATCGGGGGAGACCCAGTACTTC	CASSSPGLRSGETQYF	TRBJ2-5	.	TRBV7-9	.
TGTGCCAGCAGCAGCCCGGGGGGGTCCGCGAATGAGCAGTTCTTC	CASSSPGGSANEQFF	TRBJ2-1	TRBD2	TRBV7-9	.
TGTGCCAGTAGTATCGTCCTGGGTGACTACAATGAGCAGTTCTTC	CASSIVLGDYNEQFF	TRBJ2-1	.	TRBV19	.
TGTGCCAGCAGCTGGGTACAACCCTCTAATGGCTACACCTTC	CASSWVQPSNGYTF	TRBJ1-2	.	TRBV5-4	.